This T cell receptor (beta chain) was captured by sequencing in a study of shared clonotypes between healthy human individuals. The junction had 4 bases not matched to a gene; V was cut back by 6 bases and J by 1 base. This CDR3 has 14 amino acids. Germline V lookup: CDR1 MDHEN, CDR2 SYDVKM. Sequencing used immunoSEQ multiplex PCR; TCRdb keeps in-frame clones, though not all of them. This table has more than 2,000,000 clones, more than 90% appearing once. This clone appeared a single time. The TCR comes from a man aged 18 to 30 in good health. V is TRBV28 and J is TRBJ1-1, with TRBD1 matching over 8 bases. The sequencing input was naive CD4+ T cells sorted from blood. Indicated subset: CD45RA+ positively selected. The CDR3 is CASRGTGGNTEAFF. The CDR3 nucleotides are TGTGCCAGCAGAGGGACAGGAGGGAACACTGAAGCTTTCTTT.